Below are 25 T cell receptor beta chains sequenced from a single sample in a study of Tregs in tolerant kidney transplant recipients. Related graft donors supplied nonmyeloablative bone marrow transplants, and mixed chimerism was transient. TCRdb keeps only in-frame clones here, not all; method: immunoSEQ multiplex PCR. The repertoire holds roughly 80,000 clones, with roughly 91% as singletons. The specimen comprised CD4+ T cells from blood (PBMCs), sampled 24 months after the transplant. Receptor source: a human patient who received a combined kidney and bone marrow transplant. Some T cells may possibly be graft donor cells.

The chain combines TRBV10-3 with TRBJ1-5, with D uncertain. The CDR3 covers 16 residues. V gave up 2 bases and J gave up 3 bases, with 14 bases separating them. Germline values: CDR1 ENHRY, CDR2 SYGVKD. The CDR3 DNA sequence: TGTGCCATCAGTGAGGGCACGGGATTAGACAATCAGCCCCAGCATTTT. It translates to CAISEGTGLDNQPQHF.

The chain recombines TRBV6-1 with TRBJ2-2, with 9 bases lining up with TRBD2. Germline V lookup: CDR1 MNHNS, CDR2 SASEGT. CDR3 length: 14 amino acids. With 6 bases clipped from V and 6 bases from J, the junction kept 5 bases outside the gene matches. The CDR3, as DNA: TGTGCCAGCAGCAAGCGGGAGGCTCCCGGGGAGCTGTTTTTT. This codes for CASSKREAPGELFF.

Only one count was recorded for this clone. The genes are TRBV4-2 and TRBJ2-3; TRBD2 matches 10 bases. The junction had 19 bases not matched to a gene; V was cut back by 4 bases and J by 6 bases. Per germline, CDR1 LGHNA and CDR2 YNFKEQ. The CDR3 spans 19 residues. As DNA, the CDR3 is TGTGCCAGCAGCCTTTCGATGTCTAGCGGGGGAGTTCGAGCGGATACGCAGTATTTT. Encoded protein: CASSLSMSSGGVRADTQYF.

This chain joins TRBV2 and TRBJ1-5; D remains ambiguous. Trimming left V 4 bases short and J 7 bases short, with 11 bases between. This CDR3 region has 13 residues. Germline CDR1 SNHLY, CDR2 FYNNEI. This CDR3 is CASSGREGQPQHF. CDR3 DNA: TGTGCCAGCAGTGGTCGGGAGGGCCAGCCCCAGCATTTT.

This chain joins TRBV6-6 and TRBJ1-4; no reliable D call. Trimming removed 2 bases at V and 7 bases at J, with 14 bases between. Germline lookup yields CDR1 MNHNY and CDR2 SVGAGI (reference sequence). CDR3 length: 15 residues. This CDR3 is CASSYGAGYSEKLFF. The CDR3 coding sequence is TGTGCCAGCAGTTACGGTGCAGGATATAGTGAAAAACTGTTTTTT.

CDR3 nucleotides: TGCGCCAGCAGCCTTCGGACTAGCGGGAGCTACGAGCAGTACTTC. Translated: CASSLRTSGSYEQYF. The rearrangement uses TRBV5-1 and TRBJ2-5, with TRBD2 matching over 13 bases. Gene TRBJ2-7 matches the end of the DNA better, so the J call may be wrong. Germline CDR1 SGHRS, CDR2 YFSETQ. This CDR3 is 15 amino acids long.

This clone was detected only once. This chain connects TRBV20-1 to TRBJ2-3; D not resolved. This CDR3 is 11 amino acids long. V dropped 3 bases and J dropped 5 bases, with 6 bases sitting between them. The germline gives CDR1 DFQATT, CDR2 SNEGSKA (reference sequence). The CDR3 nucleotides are TGCAGTGCTAGTGTCAAAGATACGCAGTATTTT. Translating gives CSASVKDTQYF.

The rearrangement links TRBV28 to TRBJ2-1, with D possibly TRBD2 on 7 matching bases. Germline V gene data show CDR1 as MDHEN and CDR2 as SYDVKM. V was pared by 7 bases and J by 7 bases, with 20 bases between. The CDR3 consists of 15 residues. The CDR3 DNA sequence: TGTGCCAGCATTCGGGGGCGGGGGTGGACGAATGAGCAGTTCTTC. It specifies CASIRGRGWTNEQFF.

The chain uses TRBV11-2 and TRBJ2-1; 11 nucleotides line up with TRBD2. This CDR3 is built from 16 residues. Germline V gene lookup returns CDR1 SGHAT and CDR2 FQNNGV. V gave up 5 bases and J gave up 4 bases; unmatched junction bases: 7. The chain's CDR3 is CASSPRLAGSYNEQFF. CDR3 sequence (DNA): TGTGCCAGCAGCCCCAGACTAGCGGGGTCGTACAATGAGCAGTTCTTC.

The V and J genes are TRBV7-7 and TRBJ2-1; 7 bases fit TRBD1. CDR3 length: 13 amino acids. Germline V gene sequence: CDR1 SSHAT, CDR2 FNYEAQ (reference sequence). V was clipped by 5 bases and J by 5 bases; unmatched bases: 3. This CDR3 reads CASSTGQNNEQFF. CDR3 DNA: TGTGCCAGCAGCACGGGACAGAACAATGAGCAGTTCTTC.

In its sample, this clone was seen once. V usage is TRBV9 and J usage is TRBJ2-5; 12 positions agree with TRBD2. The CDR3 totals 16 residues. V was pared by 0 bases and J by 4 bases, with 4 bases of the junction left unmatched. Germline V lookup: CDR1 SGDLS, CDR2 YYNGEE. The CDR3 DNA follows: TGTGCCAGCAGCGTAGTCTCTAGCGGGGGGGGAGAGACCCAGTACTTC. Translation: CASSVVSSGGGETQYF.

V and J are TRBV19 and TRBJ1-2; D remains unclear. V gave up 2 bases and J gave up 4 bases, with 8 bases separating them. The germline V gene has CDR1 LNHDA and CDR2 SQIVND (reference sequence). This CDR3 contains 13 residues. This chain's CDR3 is CASSIKSSYGYTF. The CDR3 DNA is TGTGCCAGTAGTATAAAATCGTCCTATGGCTACACCTTC.

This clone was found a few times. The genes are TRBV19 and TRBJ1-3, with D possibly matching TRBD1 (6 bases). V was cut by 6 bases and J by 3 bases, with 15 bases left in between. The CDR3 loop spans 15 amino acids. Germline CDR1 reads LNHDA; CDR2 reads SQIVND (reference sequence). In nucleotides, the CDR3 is TGTGCCAGTAGCTCACAGGGCAGTGTTGGAAACACCATATATTTT. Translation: CASSSQGSVGNTIYF. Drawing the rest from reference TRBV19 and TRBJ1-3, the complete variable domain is DGGITQSPKYLFRKEGQNVTLSCEQNLNHDAMYWYRQDPGQGLRLIYYSQIVNDFQKGDIAEGYSVSREKKESFPLTVTSAQKNPTAFYLCASSSQGSVGNTIYFGEGSWLTVV.

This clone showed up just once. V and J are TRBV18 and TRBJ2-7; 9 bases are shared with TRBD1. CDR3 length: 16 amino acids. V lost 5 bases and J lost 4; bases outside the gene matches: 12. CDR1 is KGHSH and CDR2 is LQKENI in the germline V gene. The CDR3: CASSTLQGANPYEQYF. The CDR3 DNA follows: TGTGCCAGCTCAACCCTACAGGGGGCAAATCCTTACGAGCAGTACTTC. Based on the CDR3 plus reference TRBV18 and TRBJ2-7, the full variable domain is NAGVMQNPRHLVRRRGQEARLRCSPMKGHSHVYWYRQLPEEGLKFMVYLQKENIIDESGMPKERFSAEFPKEGPSILRIQQVVRGDSAAYFCASSTLQGANPYEQYFGPGTRLTVT.

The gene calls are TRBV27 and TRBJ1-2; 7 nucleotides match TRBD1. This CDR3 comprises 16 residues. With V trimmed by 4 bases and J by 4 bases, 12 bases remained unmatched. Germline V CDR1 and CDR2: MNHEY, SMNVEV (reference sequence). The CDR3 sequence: CASSSPRQGGGYGYTF. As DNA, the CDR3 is TGTGCCAGCAGTTCACCGAGACAGGGAGGAGGCTATGGCTACACCTTC.

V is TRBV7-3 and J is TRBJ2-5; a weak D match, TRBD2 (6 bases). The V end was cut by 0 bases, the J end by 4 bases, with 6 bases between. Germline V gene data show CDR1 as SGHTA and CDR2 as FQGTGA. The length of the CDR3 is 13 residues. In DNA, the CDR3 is TGTGCCAGCAGCTTAACGGGGGGAGAGACCCAGTACTTC. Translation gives CASSLTGGETQYF. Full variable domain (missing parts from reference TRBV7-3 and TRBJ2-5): GAGVSQTPSNKVTEKGKYVELRCDPISGHTALYWYRQSLGQGPEFLIYFQGTGAADDSGLPNDRFFAVRPEGSVSTLKIQRTERGDSAVYLCASSLTGGETQYFGPGTRLLVL.

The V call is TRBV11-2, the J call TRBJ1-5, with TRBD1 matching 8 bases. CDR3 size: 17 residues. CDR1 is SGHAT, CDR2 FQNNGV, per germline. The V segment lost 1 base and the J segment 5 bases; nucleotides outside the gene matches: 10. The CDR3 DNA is TGTGCCAGCAGCTTAGGCAGGGGCAGGGGGCGCGATCAGCCCCAGCATTTT. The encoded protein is CASSLGRGRGRDQPQHF.

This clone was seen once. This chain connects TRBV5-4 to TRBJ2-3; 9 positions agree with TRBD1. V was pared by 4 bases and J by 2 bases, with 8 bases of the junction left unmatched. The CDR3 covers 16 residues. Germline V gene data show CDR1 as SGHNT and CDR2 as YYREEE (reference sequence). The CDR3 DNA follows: TGTGCCAGCAGCGTAGGACAGGGGACGAACACAGATACGCAGTATTTT. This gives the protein CASSVGQGTNTDTQYF.

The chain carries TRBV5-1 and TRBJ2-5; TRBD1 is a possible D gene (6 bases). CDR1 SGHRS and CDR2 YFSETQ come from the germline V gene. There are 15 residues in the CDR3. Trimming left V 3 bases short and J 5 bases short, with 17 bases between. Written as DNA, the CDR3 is TGCGCCAGCAGCTCCCATGGGGGCGCAGAGGAGACCCAGTACTTC. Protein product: CASSSHGGAEETQYF. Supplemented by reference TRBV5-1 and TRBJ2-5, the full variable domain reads KAGVTQTPRYLIKTRGQQVTLSCSPISGHRSVSWYQQTPGQGLQFLFEYFSETQRNKGNFPGRFSGRQFSNSRSEMNVSTLELGDSALYLCASSSHGGAEETQYFGPGTRLLVL.

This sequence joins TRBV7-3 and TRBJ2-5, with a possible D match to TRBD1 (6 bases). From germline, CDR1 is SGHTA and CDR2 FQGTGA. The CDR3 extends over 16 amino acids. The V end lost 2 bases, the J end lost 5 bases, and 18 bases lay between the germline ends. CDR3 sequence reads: CASSLSGGRGWETQYF. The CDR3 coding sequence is TGTGCCAGCAGCTTATCCGGCGGCAGGGGTTGGGAGACCCAGTACTTC.

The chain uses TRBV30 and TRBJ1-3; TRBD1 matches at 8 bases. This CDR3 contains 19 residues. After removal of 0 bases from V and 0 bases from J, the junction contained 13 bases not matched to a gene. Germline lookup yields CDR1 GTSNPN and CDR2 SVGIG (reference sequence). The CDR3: CAWSVPGQGITLSGNTIYF. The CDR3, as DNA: TGTGCCTGGAGTGTACCCGGACAGGGTATAACTCTCTCTGGAAACACCATATATTTT. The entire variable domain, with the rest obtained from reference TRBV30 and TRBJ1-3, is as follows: SQTIHQWPATLVQPVGSPLSLECTVEGTSNPNLYWYRQAAGRGLQLLFYSVGIGQISSEVPQNLSASRPQDRQFILSSKKLLLSDSGFYLCAWSVPGQGITLSGNTIYFGEGSWLTVV.

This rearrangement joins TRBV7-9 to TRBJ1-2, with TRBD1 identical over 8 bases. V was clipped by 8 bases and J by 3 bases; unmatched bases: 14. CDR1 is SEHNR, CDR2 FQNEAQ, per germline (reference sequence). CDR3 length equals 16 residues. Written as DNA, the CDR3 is TGTGCCAGCGAGAGACAGGGGATAGTCCTACACTATGGCTACACCTTC. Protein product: CASERQGIVLHYGYTF.

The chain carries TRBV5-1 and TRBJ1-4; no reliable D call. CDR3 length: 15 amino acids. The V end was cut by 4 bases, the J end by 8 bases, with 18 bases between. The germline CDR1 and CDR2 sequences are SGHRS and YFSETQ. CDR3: CASSPGNSRGEKLFF. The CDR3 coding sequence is TGCGCCAGCAGCCCAGGTAACAGCCGCGGGGAAAAACTGTTTTTT.

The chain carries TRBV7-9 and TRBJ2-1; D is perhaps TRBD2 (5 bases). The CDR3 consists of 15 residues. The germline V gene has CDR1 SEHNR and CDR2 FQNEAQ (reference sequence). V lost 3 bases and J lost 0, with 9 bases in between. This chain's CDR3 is CASSFRRLSYNEQFF. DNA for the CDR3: TGTGCCAGCAGCTTCAGGAGGCTCTCCTACAATGAGCAGTTCTTC.

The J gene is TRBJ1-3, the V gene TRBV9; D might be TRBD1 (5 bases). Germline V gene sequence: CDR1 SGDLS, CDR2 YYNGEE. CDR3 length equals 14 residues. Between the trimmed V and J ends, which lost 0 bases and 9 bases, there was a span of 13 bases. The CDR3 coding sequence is TGTGCCAGCAGCGTAGTAGACAGCGTGACCACCATATATTTT. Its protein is CASSVVDSVTTIYF.